This entry is about one TCR beta chain. Its specificity is unknown. Libraries were prepared by immunoSEQ multiplex PCR; TCRdb keeps only in-frame clonotypes and omits some of them. The sample contains roughly 150,000 clones, approximately 90% of which appear only once. The entry originates in a study of T cell responses to AZD1222 COVID-19 vaccine. Looking at the study overall: Pooled samples include second doses given at about 4 or 12 weeks. Findings and limits, study-wide: Along spike, vaccine-associated CD4 TCRs were found throughout, with dominance at 160-218 and 743-854. Females outnumbered males among donors, who were mostly white British; clonal diversity was possibly underestimated. Spike-specific TCR breadth and depth were elevated following two AZD1222 doses.

The CDR3 loop spans 13 amino acids. In germline, CDR1 is MNHEY, CDR2 SVGAGI. The germline V and J ends were trimmed by 6 bases and 8 bases, with 16 bases remaining between them. The material was peripheral blood, obtained on day 0 of AZD1222 vaccination. The chain links TRBV6-5 to TRBJ1-2, with a possible D match to TRBD1 (5 bases). The clonotype comes from an adult in good health. The CDR3 reads CASSRDSRGGYTF. CDR3 in DNA: TGTGCCAGCAGCCGGGACTCACGAGGCGGCTACACCTTC.